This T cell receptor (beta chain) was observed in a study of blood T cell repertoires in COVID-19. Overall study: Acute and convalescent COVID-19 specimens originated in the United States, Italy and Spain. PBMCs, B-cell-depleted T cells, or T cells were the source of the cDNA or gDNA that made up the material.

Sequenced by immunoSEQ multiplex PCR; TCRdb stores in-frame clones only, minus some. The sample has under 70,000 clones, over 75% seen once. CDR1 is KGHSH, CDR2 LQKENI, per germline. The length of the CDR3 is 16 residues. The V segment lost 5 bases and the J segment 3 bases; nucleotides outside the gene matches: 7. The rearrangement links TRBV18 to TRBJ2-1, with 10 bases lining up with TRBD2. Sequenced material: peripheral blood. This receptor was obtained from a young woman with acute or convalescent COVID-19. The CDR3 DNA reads TGTGCCAGCTCAGGAAACGGACTAGCGGACTACAATGAGCAGTTCTTC. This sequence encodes CASSGNGLADYNEQFF.